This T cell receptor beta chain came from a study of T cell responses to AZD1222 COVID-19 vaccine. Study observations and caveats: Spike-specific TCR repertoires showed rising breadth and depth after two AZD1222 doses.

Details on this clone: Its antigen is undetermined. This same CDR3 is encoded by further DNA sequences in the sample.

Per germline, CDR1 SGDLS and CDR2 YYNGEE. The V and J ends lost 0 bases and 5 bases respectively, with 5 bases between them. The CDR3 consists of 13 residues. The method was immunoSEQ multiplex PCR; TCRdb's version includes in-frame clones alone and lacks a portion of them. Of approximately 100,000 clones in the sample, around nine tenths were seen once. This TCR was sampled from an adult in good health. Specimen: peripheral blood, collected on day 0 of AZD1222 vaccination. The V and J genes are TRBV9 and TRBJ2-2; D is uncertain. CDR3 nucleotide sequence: TGTGCCAGCAGCGTAGACGGTACCGGGGAGCTGTTTTTT. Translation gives CASSVDGTGELFF.